This is a list of T cell receptor beta chains from one sample in a study of blood T cell repertoires in COVID-19. TCRdb's table, derived via immunoSEQ multiplex PCR, lists solely in-frame clones and lacks some. Of hundreds of thousands of clones in the sample, approximately 90% were seen once. The sample was peripheral blood. The source is a woman under 30 with acute or convalescent COVID-19. Both conserved end residues are part of each CDR3. The D gene is left open where the match is weak. The listing skips clone size in some rows; elsewhere it reads once, few, many or a size class.

d_call | clone_size | j_call | v_call | cdr3_nt | cdr3_aa
. | . | TRBJ2-2 | TRBV27 | TGTGCCAGCAGTTTGAGGACCGGGGAGCTGTTTTTT | CASSLRTGELFF
TRBD1 | . | TRBJ2-7 | TRBV6-6 | TGTGCCAGCGGGACAGGGGAGTACGAGCAGTACTTC | CASGTGEYEQYF
TRBD2 | . | TRBJ2-7 | TRBV7-9 | TGTGCCAGCAGCTTCGCGGGAGGGGGCGCAATGGTACACGAGCAGTACTTC | CASSFAGGGAMVHEQYF
. | . | TRBJ2-1 | TRBV11-3 | TGTGCCAGCAGCCCAACAAGAACGAATGAGCAGTTCTTC | CASSPTRTNEQFF
. | . | TRBJ1-1 | TRBV5-6 | TGTGCCAGCAGCCCGGGGACTGCCGAAGCTTTCTTT | CASSPGTAEAFF
TRBD1 | . | TRBJ2-2 | TRBV5-1 | TGCGCCAGCAGCCCCGGGACAGGGGGCCGGCCGTTCACCGGGGAGCTGTTTTTT | CASSPGTGGRPFTGELFF
. | . | TRBJ1-5 | TRBV27 | TGTGCCAGCAGTTTACGGGACAATCAGCCCCAGCATTTT | CASSLRDNQPQHF
TRBD1 | . | TRBJ1-2 | TRBV7-9 | TGTGCCAGCAGCTCTCCTAAAGTCAGGGGGCGGAACTATGGCTACACCTTC | CASSSPKVRGRNYGYTF
. | once | TRBJ1-2 | TRBV5-4 | TGTGCCAGCAGTTTCGGGTACAGGGATTCCTATGGCTACACCTTC | CASSFGYRDSYGYTF
TRBD1 | . | TRBJ1-6 | TRBV6-5 | TGTGCCAGCAGTTACTCGGACAGGGCTTCACCCCTCCACTTT | CASSYSDRASPLHF
. | . | TRBJ1-2 | TRBV7-8 | TGTGCCAGCAGCTATCAGGGGCCAAGTAACTATGGCTACACCTTC | CASSYQGPSNYGYTF
TRBD1 | . | TRBJ2-7 | TRBV7-6 | TGTGCCAGCAGCTTTTTTCCCCGGGACAGGGTAGACTACGAGCAGTACTTC | CASSFFPRDRVDYEQYF
TRBD2 | . | TRBJ2-1 | TRBV2 | TGTGCCAGCAGATTAGGACTAGCGGGGTCGAATGAGCAGTTCTTC | CASRLGLAGSNEQFF
. | . | TRBJ1-4 | TRBV5-6 | TGTGCCAGCAGCTTGGCCGGGTCTGGTGAAAAACTGTTTTTT | CASSLAGSGEKLFF
TRBD1 | . | TRBJ1-2 | TRBV12-3/TRBV12-4 | TGTGCCAGCAGTTCCCCCGACAGGGTCCCCTACACCTTC | CASSSPDRVPYTF
TRBD1 | . | TRBJ2-3 | TRBV5-1 | TGCGCCAGCAGCTTTGGGACAGGGAACACAGATACGCAGTATTTT | CASSFGTGNTDTQYF
TRBD2 | . | TRBJ2-1 | TRBV19 | TGTGCCAGTAGTATGGGACTGGTAGGGGGAGCCCCGGGACTAGCAGGCTTCTTC | CASSMGLVGGAPGLAGFF
TRBD1 | . | TRBJ1-2 | TRBV6-5 | TGTGCCAGCAAGACAGGGTTAAACTATGGCTACACCTTC | CASKTGLNYGYTF
TRBD1 | . | TRBJ1-5 | TRBV4-2 | TGTGCCAGCAGCCAAGACGGGACAGTTCCCTATCAGCCCCAGCATTTT | CASSQDGTVPYQPQHF
TRBD1 | . | TRBJ1-6 | TRBV5-4 | TGTGCCAGCAGTCTCGACAGGGGAAATTCACCCCTCCACTTT | CASSLDRGNSPLHF
. | . | TRBJ2-6 | TRBV19 | TGTGCCAGTAGTATTGGAGTTTCTGGGGCCAACGTCCTGACTTTC | CASSIGVSGANVLTF
. | . | TRBJ1-1 | TRBV6-2/TRBV6-3 | TGTGCCAGCAGTTATCCCTCGGTAGAAGCTTTCTTT | CASSYPSVEAFF
. | . | TRBJ2-7 | TRBV29-1 | TGCAGCGCCGGGACACAGCCCTACGAGCAGTACTTC | CSAGTQPYEQYF